The following is a TCR beta chain sequence with its context. This clonotype was counted only a few times. What antigen it recognizes has not been identified. Base quality data are lacking; no much larger clone is found one base away. The data are from a study of T cell repertoires in cytomegalovirus infection (dated by TCRdb to the late 2010s). The study in broad terms: Recently identified HLA-C-restricted CMV epitopes, whose presentation resists viral immunomodulation, were targeted by peptide stimulations together with well-studied HLA-B-restricted epitopes. Because public TCR beta signatures pointed to carriage of CMV infection together with the matching HLA type, the HLA type of each donor mattered for the analysis. Summary of the overall study and its limitations: The ex vivo response was dominated by HLA-C-restricted CMV-specific TCR beta clonotypes, which also provided the single most frequent clonotype in two of eight donors. Carriers of CMV infection plus the relevant HLA type were discriminated by the cumulative frequency of public TCR beta family members in the study cohort and in an independent roughly 340-donor cohort.

Reading the label with the study, this specimen's treatment or condition is: in vitro stimulation with specific CMV peptide epitopes to enrich CMV-specific T cells. A distance of 11 bases separates the germline ends of V and J, which lose 5 bases and 0 bases respectively. The CDR3, cysteine through phenylalanine, is 15 amino acids long. Kept here is only the CDR3 DNA, which spans 45 bases and is read in frame from base 1. Sequences SEHNR (CDR1) and FQNEAQ (CDR2) are obtained from the germline V gene (reference sequence). Reads for this sample came from an Illumina HiSeq 1500. The public reads were run again by TCRdb, first through fastp at Q25 and then through MiXCR, and only productive beta chains were kept. Rows with one shared CDR3 protein collapse into an entry with the most common genes and DNA. The sample includes about 700,000 distinct CDR3 sequences, with around a third observed a single time. Jointly, the top ten make up 15% to 20% of the sample.

This clonotype was obtained from a human donor in good health (CMV status not recorded). Some clones in this sample may be carry-over from other donors' samples. Source: cultured PBMCs, taken from culture after CMV antigen stimulation. The chain was built from TRBV7-9 and TRBJ1-3; the D gene lacks a confident call. The CDR3 loop reads CASSPRRISGNTIYF. The nucleotides are TGTGCCAGCAGCCCAAGACGGATCTCTGGAAACACCATATATTTT.